The clone carrying this TCR beta chain was detected a few times. This record belongs to a study of blood T cells in healthy people across ages. Trimming cost V 6 bases and J 0 bases, with 11 bases left between them. The CDR3 has 15 residues. CDR1 and CDR2 (germline): MNHEY, SVGAGI. A second about 6 to 12 cycle PCR used barcoded and J-beta primers. TCRdb ran MiXCR on the 5' RACE reads and lists one entry per CDR3 protein. The sample comprises 1.4 million to 1.5 million distinct CDR3 sequences, about 43% of which are singletons, and approximately 7.9% rests with the top ten. The source material was blood. The chain couples TRBV6-5 to TRBJ1-4; possibly TRBD1 for D (5 bases). This receptor was identified in a woman aged 18-29 years in good health. CDR3 region: CASRPDSTTNEKLFF. The DNA for the CDR3 is TGTGCCAGCAGGCCAGACAGTACAACTAATGAAAAACTGTTTTTT.